A selection of T cell receptor beta chains follows, all from one sample in a study of molecular identifiers for immune sequencing clone quantification. Via MiXCR, TCRdb re-called the PCR reads, giving one row per CDR3 protein. The profile shows hundreds of thousands of distinct CDR3 sequences, roughly 24% of them singletons. Sequencing input: naive CD8+ T cells from blood, with Jurkat cell RNA spiked in. Receptors were obtained from a human donor in good health. Some libraries in this study had Jurkat cell RNA spiked in. Both conserved end residues are part of each CDR3. Fields, in order: J gene, V gene, D gene, clone size, CDR3 protein, CDR3 DNA. The D gene is left open where the match is weak. A clone size is listed for some rows: how often the clone was seen (once, few, many), or a class if it is expanded.

j_gene: TRBJ2-7
v_gene: TRBV27
d_gene: .
abundance: few
CDR3aa: CASSLVGNGAYEQYF
CDR3nt: TGTGCCAGCAGTTTAGTCGGGAACGGGGCCTACGAGCAGTACTTC

j_gene: TRBJ1-1
v_gene: TRBV13
d_gene: .
abundance: many
CDR3aa: CASSLNQEAFF
CDR3nt: TGTGCCAGCAGCTTAAACCAAGAAGCTTTCTTT

j_gene: TRBJ1-5
v_gene: TRBV30
d_gene: .
abundance: .
CDR3aa: CAWSGGNLYQPQHF
CDR3nt: TGTGCCTGGAGCGGGGGTAATCTCTATCAGCCCCAGCATTTT

j_gene: TRBJ2-4
v_gene: TRBV9
d_gene: TRBD2
abundance: .
CDR3aa: CASSPPKTSENAKNIQYF
CDR3nt: TGTGCCAGCAGTCCCCCTAAGACTAGCGAAAATGCCAAAAACATTCAGTACTTC

j_gene: TRBJ2-1
v_gene: TRBV11-2
d_gene: TRBD2
abundance: few
CDR3aa: CASSPGTSGYYEQFF
CDR3nt: TGTGCCAGCAGCCCAGGGACTAGCGGGTACTATGAGCAGTTCTTC

j_gene: TRBJ1-5
v_gene: TRBV10-2
d_gene: .
abundance: few
CDR3aa: CASSESGSGNQPQHF
CDR3nt: TGCGCCAGCAGTGAGTCTGGCTCGGGCAATCAGCCCCAGCATTTT

j_gene: TRBJ2-3
v_gene: TRBV28
d_gene: .
abundance: many
CDR3aa: CASSALRARGTDTQYF
CDR3nt: TGTGCCAGCAGTGCGCTCAGGGCCCGGGGCACAGATACGCAGTATTTT

j_gene: TRBJ2-7
v_gene: TRBV4-1
d_gene: .
abundance: .
CDR3aa: CASSPTPSGEQYF
CDR3nt: TGCGCCAGCAGCCCTACCCCCTCGGGAGAGCAGTACTTC

j_gene: TRBJ2-3
v_gene: TRBV11-2
d_gene: TRBD2
abundance: many
CDR3aa: CASSWTSGDTDTQYF
CDR3nt: TGTGCCAGCAGCTGGACTAGCGGGGACACAGATACGCAGTATTTT

j_gene: TRBJ1-1
v_gene: TRBV7-9
d_gene: .
abundance: .
CDR3aa: CARRLEVRTAAFF
CDR3nt: TGTGCCCGCCGCTTAGAAGTGCGGACTGCAGCTTTCTTT

j_gene: TRBJ1-5
v_gene: TRBV6-2/TRBV6-3
d_gene: TRBD1
abundance: .
CDR3aa: CASRVPGQGAGGNQPQHF
CDR3nt: TGTGCCAGCAGGGTACCGGGACAGGGCGCCGGGGGCAATCAGCCCCAGCATTTT

j_gene: TRBJ2-1
v_gene: TRBV2
d_gene: .
abundance: many
CDR3aa: CASSDSTDPFRDNEQFF
CDR3nt: TGTGCCAGCAGTGATTCAACAGACCCCTTCAGGGACAATGAGCAGTTCTTC

j_gene: TRBJ2-5
v_gene: TRBV7-9
d_gene: TRBD1
abundance: few
CDR3aa: CASSFQDRGLQETQYF
CDR3nt: TGTGCCAGCAGCTTCCAGGACAGGGGGCTTCAAGAGACCCAGTACTTC

j_gene: TRBJ2-1
v_gene: TRBV4-1
d_gene: TRBD2
abundance: few
CDR3aa: CASSQRLAGADEQFF
CDR3nt: TGCGCCAGCAGCCAACGACTAGCGGGGGCGGATGAGCAGTTCTTC

j_gene: TRBJ2-6
v_gene: TRBV7-6
d_gene: .
abundance: .
CDR3aa: CASLTSGPSSGANVLTF
CDR3nt: TGTGCCAGCTTAACGTCGGGGCCAAGCTCTGGGGCCAACGTCCTGACTTTC

j_gene: TRBJ2-3
v_gene: TRBV7-9
d_gene: TRBD2
abundance: .
CDR3aa: CASSSSGGKMADTQYF
CDR3nt: TGTGCCAGCAGCTCCTCCGGGGGGAAAATGGCAGATACGCAGTATTTT

j_gene: TRBJ2-2
v_gene: TRBV19
d_gene: .
abundance: .
CDR3aa: CASSIDEGGRGTGELFF
CDR3nt: TGTGCCAGTAGTATAGATGAAGGAGGGCGAGGGACCGGGGAGCTGTTTTTT

j_gene: TRBJ1-1
v_gene: TRBV13
d_gene: TRBD1
abundance: few
CDR3aa: CASNQQGGIEAFF
CDR3nt: TGTGCCAGCAACCAACAGGGGGGGATTGAAGCTTTCTTT

j_gene: TRBJ1-4
v_gene: TRBV5-1
d_gene: .
abundance: many
CDR3aa: CASSLEENNGKLFF
CDR3nt: TGCGCCAGCAGCTTGGAGGAGAACAATGGAAAACTGTTTTTT

j_gene: TRBJ2-1
v_gene: TRBV11-1
d_gene: TRBD2
abundance: few
CDR3aa: CASSLEPPLAGASGDEQFF
CDR3nt: TGTGCCAGCAGCTTAGAGCCCCCGCTAGCGGGAGCCTCTGGGGATGAGCAGTTCTTC

j_gene: TRBJ2-5
v_gene: TRBV4-3
d_gene: TRBD2
abundance: few
CDR3aa: CASSSSLAGQETQYF
CDR3nt: TGCGCCAGCAGCTCTAGCCTAGCGGGACAAGAGACCCAGTACTTC

j_gene: TRBJ2-3
v_gene: TRBV4-3
d_gene: .
abundance: few
CDR3aa: CASSQTKVAGSSTDTQYF
CDR3nt: TGCGCCAGCAGCCAGACGAAGGTGGCGGGGTCTAGCACAGATACGCAGTATTTT

j_gene: TRBJ2-2
v_gene: TRBV12-3/TRBV12-4
d_gene: .
abundance: few
CDR3aa: CASSLGAGADTGELFF
CDR3nt: TGTGCCAGCAGTTTAGGGGCAGGGGCGGACACCGGGGAGCTGTTTTTT

j_gene: TRBJ2-3
v_gene: TRBV20-1
d_gene: .
abundance: .
CDR3aa: CSAPAWQVSTDTQYF
CDR3nt: TGCAGTGCCCCCGCGTGGCAAGTTAGCACAGATACGCAGTATTTT

j_gene: TRBJ2-3
v_gene: TRBV6-2/TRBV6-3
d_gene: .
abundance: .
CDR3aa: CASSDPTFSTDTQYF
CDR3nt: TGTGCCAGCAGTGACCCCACGTTCAGCACAGATACGCAGTATTTT

j_gene: TRBJ1-5
v_gene: TRBV30
d_gene: .
abundance: few
CDR3aa: CAWSGAYKGNQPQHF
CDR3nt: TGTGCCTGGAGTGGAGCATATAAGGGCAATCAGCCCCAGCATTTT

j_gene: TRBJ2-7
v_gene: TRBV12-3/TRBV12-4
d_gene: .
abundance: few
CDR3aa: CASSLGTEGFEQYF
CDR3nt: TGTGCCAGCAGTTTAGGAACGGAGGGGTTCGAGCAGTACTTC

j_gene: TRBJ2-7
v_gene: TRBV7-9
d_gene: .
abundance: many
CDR3aa: CASSWEPDEQYF
CDR3nt: TGTGCCAGCAGCTGGGAACCGGACGAGCAGTACTTC